The 21 T cell receptor beta chains given below trace back to one sample, sequenced in a study of blood T cell repertoires in COVID-19 (dated by TCRdb to 2020 to 2021). Library preparation used the immunoSEQ multiplex PCR assay. Entries here come from immuneACCESS through TCRdb and include only in-frame sequences with V and J called. Some clones fail to appear in such tables; in the studies checked, an unresolved V gene covers under half of the shortfall, and the cause of the remainder is unknown. Here the sample has roughly 49,000 clones; roughly 89% occur a single time. Around 5% of the sample comes from the top ten. The material sequenced was peripheral blood. These receptors came from a man in his sixties with active COVID-19.

The V and J genes are TRBV28 and TRBJ2-2, with 12 positions matching TRBD2. Per the germline V gene, CDR1 is MDHEN and CDR2 is SYDVKM. The V gene end was trimmed by 4 bases and the J gene end by 7 bases; junction bases not matched to a gene: 4. The CDR3 runs 15 residues. CDR3 bases: TGTGCCAGCAGTTCTAGCGGGAGGGGTGTCGGGGAGCTGTTTTTT. It specifies CASSSSGRGVGELFF.

This clone was observed a handful of times. The CDR3 coding sequence is TGCGCCAGCAGCCCCGGGGACTGGCTTGATACGCAGTATTTT. This encodes CASSPGDWLDTQYF. The rearrangement links TRBV5-1 to TRBJ2-3; D perhaps matches TRBD2 (6 bases). Germline CDR1 is SGHRS and CDR2 is YFSETQ. Trimming left V 4 bases short and J 6 bases short, with 15 bases between. The CDR3 is 14 residues long.

V gene TRBV12-2 combines with J gene TRBJ2-7; whether TRBD1, the table's D call, matches the DNA was not checked. TRBV12-2 is reported as a pseudogene. The CDR3 has 17 residues. DNA of the CDR3: TGTGCAAGTCGCTTAGGACGAACAGGGAAAGGAACCTACGAGCAGTACTTC. Its protein product is CASRLGRTGKGTYEQYF.

This clone has just a few counts. The rearrangement uses TRBV7-3 and TRBJ1-1; D is undetermined. The CDR3 has 13 residues. The V end lost 4 bases, the J end lost 1 base, and 7 bases lay between the germline ends. Germline-derived CDR1 and CDR2 are SGHTA and FQGTGA. CDR3 sequence: CASSYRANTEAFF. In DNA, the CDR3 is TGTGCCAGCAGCTATAGAGCGAACACTGAAGCTTTCTTT.

This clone was observed once. This sequence joins TRBV6-5 and TRBJ2-1; D uncertain. The length of the CDR3 is 15 residues. V lost 2 bases and J 8 bases, leaving 16 bases between the germline ends. Germline CDR1 is MNHEY and CDR2 is SVGAGI. In nucleotides, the CDR3 is TGTGCCAGCAGTTACATGGCTAGTACTCGCCATGAGCAGTTCTTC. This gives the protein CASSYMASTRHEQFF.

This chain uses TRBV9 with TRBJ2-7, with TRBD2 identical over 8 bases. V lost 4 bases to trimming and J lost 0 bases; unmatched junction nucleotides: 3. Germline V gene data show CDR1 as SGDLS and CDR2 as YYNGEE. CDR3 length equals 14 residues. DNA for the CDR3: TGTGCCAGCAGCCGGGGGGGTTCCTCCTACGAGCAGTACTTC. It specifies CASSRGGSSYEQYF.

This clone was seen a single time. The chain is built from TRBV11-2 and TRBJ2-7; D may be TRBD2 (5 bases). CDR3 length: 15 residues. The ends were cut back, 3 bases at V and 7 bases at J, with 19 bases in the middle. CDR1 is SGHAT and CDR2 is FQNNGV in the germline V gene. CDR3 sequence (DNA): TGTGCCAGCAGCTTGACGGGGTCCCCGACGGAGGAGCAGTACTTC. This encodes CASSLTGSPTEEQYF.

The gene calls are TRBV10-2 and TRBJ1-2; D is uncertain. The CDR3 is 13 amino acids. Germline V lookup: CDR1 WSHSY, CDR2 SAAADI. Trimming left V 5 bases short and J 2 bases short, with 9 bases between. CDR3 sequence reads: CASSRSGNYGYTF. The CDR3 DNA is TGCGCCAGCAGTAGGTCGGGGAACTATGGCTACACCTTC.

The V and J genes are TRBV5-1 and TRBJ1-1; D remains unclear. Germline V gives CDR1 SGHRS, CDR2 YFSETQ. Trimming took off 0 bases at V and 1 base at J, with 10 bases between the two ends. This CDR3 has 15 residues. CDR3: CASSLDPSGNTEAFF. Written as DNA, the CDR3 is TGCGCCAGCAGCTTGGATCCCTCGGGGAACACTGAAGCTTTCTTT.

The gene calls are TRBV5-4 and TRBJ1-2, with TRBD1 as a possible D gene (6 bases). Germline CDR1 reads SGHNT; CDR2 reads YYREEE (reference sequence). The CDR3 runs 15 residues. The V end lost 2 bases, the J end lost 5 bases, and 16 bases lay between the germline ends. The CDR3 spells CASSLPEQGIYGYTF. DNA of the CDR3: TGTGCCAGCAGCTTACCCGAACAGGGAATATATGGCTACACCTTC.

This clone occurred a few times. This rearrangement joins TRBV3-1 (or the pseudogene TRBV3-2) to TRBJ2-6; 8 bases align to TRBD1. Germline CDR1 reads LGHDT; CDR2 reads YNNKEL (reference sequence). Trimming cost V 11 bases and J 14 bases; bases outside gene matches: 8. The CDR3 totals 11 residues. Here the CDR3 reads CAAGTGYILTF. CDR3 DNA sequence: TGTGCCGCTGGGACAGGCTACATCCTGACTTTC.

The CDR3 protein is CASSFGDRVTDTQYF. The CDR3 nucleotides read TGTGCCAGCAGCTTCGGGGACAGGGTGACAGATACGCAGTATTTT. This chain joins TRBV7-9 and TRBJ2-3; 9 bases agree with TRBD1. The V and J ends lost 3 bases and 3 bases, in that order; junction bases with no gene match: 4. The CDR3 consists of 15 residues. Germline V gives CDR1 SEHNR, CDR2 FQNEAQ (reference sequence).

As to this clone: At the DNA level, this CDR3 is encoded by other sequences in the same sample as well. The V gene is TRBV5-4, the J gene TRBJ2-7; 7 nucleotides agree with TRBD1. After removal of 0 bases from V and 1 base from J, the junction contained 4 bases not matched to a gene. CDR3 size: 15 residues. Germline V gene lookup returns CDR1 SGHNT and CDR2 YYREEE (reference sequence). CDR3 loop: CASSLGRDSSYEQYF. Here the CDR3 DNA reads TGTGCCAGCAGCTTGGGTCGGGACAGTTCCTACGAGCAGTACTTC.

This clone was observed a single time. CDR3 protein: CASSLIVSGANVLTF. CDR3 nucleotide sequence: TGCGCCAGCAGCTTGATAGTCTCTGGGGCCAACGTCCTGACTTTC. The chain has TRBV5-1 and TRBJ2-6; D gene uncertain. Germline CDR1 reads SGHRS; CDR2 reads YFSETQ. The V gene lost 1 base and the J gene lost 0 bases, with 5 bases spanning the gap. The CDR3 is made up of 15 amino acids.

The chain has TRBV28 and TRBJ2-3; possibly TRBD2 for D (5 bases). Trimming pared 8 bases from V and 1 base from J, leaving 16 bases between. Germline V lookup: CDR1 MDHEN, CDR2 SYDVKM. The CDR3 runs to 15 residues. Here the CDR3 DNA reads TGTGCCAGCGGACGAGGGCAGACACGCACAGATACGCAGTATTTT. Amino acids: CASGRGQTRTDTQYF.

The rearrangement joins TRBV3-1 (or the pseudogene TRBV3-2) to TRBJ1-1; D is possibly TRBD1 (5 bases). This CDR3 region has 12 residues. Trimming removed 5 bases at V and 9 bases at J, with 13 bases between. The germline V gene has CDR1 LGHDT and CDR2 YNNKEL (reference sequence). As DNA, the CDR3 is TGTGCCAGCAGCTCAGACAGTATGAAAGCTTTCTTT. This gives the protein CASSSDSMKAFF.

The chain combines TRBV28 with TRBJ1-5; TRBD1 matches 11 bases. CDR1 is MDHEN and CDR2 is SYDVKM in the germline V gene. V shed 3 bases and J 7 bases; nucleotides not matched to a gene: 8. The CDR3 has 16 residues. CDR3 in DNA: TGTGCCAGCAGTTTGGGGGGACAGGGGGGTTGGCAGCCCCAGCATTTT. Translating it yields CASSLGGQGGWQPQHF. Looking up the rest from reference TRBV28 and TRBJ1-5 gives the full variable domain: DVKVTQSSRYLVKRTGEKVFLECVQDMDHENMFWYRQDPGLGLRLIYFSYDVKMKEKGDIPEGYSVSREKKERFSLILESASTNQTSMYLCASSLGGQGGWQPQHFGDGTRLSIL.

This sequence joins TRBV12-3 or TRBV12-4 and TRBJ2-5; 7 nucleotides align to TRBD1. This CDR3 is built from 13 residues. The J segment lost 3 bases and the V segment lost 6 bases, leaving 4 bases of the junction unmatched. As DNA, the CDR3 is TGTGCCAGCAGCCCGACAGGGAAAGAGACCCAGTACTTC. Translation: CASSPTGKETQYF.

The rearrangement links TRBV7-8 to TRBJ2-5, with no clear D. The germline V and J ends were trimmed by 0 bases and 5 bases, with 7 bases remaining between them. This CDR3 spans 13 amino acids. From germline, CDR1 is SGHVS and CDR2 FQNEAQ. The DNA for the CDR3 is TGTGCCAGCAGCTTAGCCGGAGATGAGACCCAGTACTTC. It translates to CASSLAGDETQYF.

The sample holds one count of this clone. The V gene is TRBV19, the J gene TRBJ2-1; 13 bases map to TRBD2. J lost 6 bases, V lost 4 bases, and 6 bases had no gene match. This CDR3 is 16 amino acids long. In germline, CDR1 is LNHDA, CDR2 SQIVND (reference sequence). The CDR3 spells CASSTLAGGPLNEQFF. CDR3 coding DNA: TGTGCCAGTAGTACACTAGCGGGAGGGCCGCTCAATGAGCAGTTCTTC. The full variable domain, rest sourced from reference TRBV19 and TRBJ2-1, is DGGITQSPKYLFRKEGQNVTLSCEQNLNHDAMYWYRQDPGQGLRLIYYSQIVNDFQKGDIAEGYSVSREKKESFPLTVTSAQKNPTAFYLCASSTLAGGPLNEQFFGPGTRLTVL.

The chain has TRBV18 and TRBJ1-1; 8 bases are a match to TRBD1. The germline CDR1 and CDR2 sequences are KGHSH and LQKENI. The CDR3 runs 12 residues. V was clipped by 3 bases and J by 7 bases; unmatched bases: 1. The CDR3 loop is CASSPTGDEAFF. Written as DNA, the CDR3 is TGTGCCAGCTCACCGACAGGGGATGAAGCTTTCTTT.